The 27 T cell receptor beta chains presented below share a single source sample, sequenced in a study of blood T cells in healthy people across ages (dated by TCRdb to 2013 to 2016). Libraries were made using 5' RACE. Sequencer: Illumina HiSeq 2500. The second PCR ran for about 6 to 11 cycles and used a J-beta primer mix along with a sample-barcoded 5' primer. Using fastp at Q25 and MiXCR, TCRdb reprocessed the public reads and kept productive beta chains. Every distinct CDR3 protein forms one entry, paired with its most common genes and DNA. For this sample there are around 750,000 distinct CDR3 sequences; about 53% appear just once. The ten largest clones take up around 40% of the sample. The sequenced material came from blood. The origin of the receptors is a man of 80 years or more in good health.

The chain uses TRBV6-5 and TRBJ2-3, with D possibly matching TRBD1 (6 bases). The V end lost 2 bases, the J end lost 0 bases, and 18 bases lay between the germline ends. The CDR3 sequence is 18 residues long. Per germline, CDR1 MNHEY and CDR2 SVGAGI. CDR3 loop: CASSYPPGVGTSTDTQYF. The CDR3, as DNA: TGTGCCAGCAGTTACCCCCCAGGGGTGGGAACTAGCACAGATACGCAGTATTTT.

The V and J genes are TRBV29-1 and TRBJ1-1; the D gene is possibly TRBD1 (5 bases). Per the germline V gene, CDR1 is SQVTM and CDR2 is ANQGSEA. The CDR3 is 13 residues long. Trimming removed 5 bases from V and 3 bases from J, with 13 bases in between. The CDR3 sequence: CSVSRGRDTEAFF. In nucleotides, the CDR3 is TGCAGCGTTTCGCGGGGGAGGGACACTGAAGCTTTCTTT.

This clonotype appeared a few times. The chain recombines TRBV20-1 with TRBJ2-1; TRBD2 might be the D (5 bases). CDR3 length: 10 residues. CDR1 DFQATT and CDR2 SNEGSKA come from the germline V gene (reference sequence). V lost 7 bases and J 9 bases, leaving 10 bases between the germline ends. The CDR3 nucleotides read TGCAGTGGGTTAGAGGGTGAGCAGTTCTTC. Amino acids: CSGLEGEQFF.

In this sample, this clonotype turned up a few times. The chain has TRBV12-3 or TRBV12-4 and TRBJ2-5; D is perhaps TRBD2 (5 bases). The DNA end lines up better with TRBJ2-7; the J call may be wrong. This CDR3 has 13 amino acids. CDR3 amino acids: CASSRASGNEQYF. CDR3 coding DNA: TGTGCCAGCAGCCGAGCCTCGGGGAACGAGCAGTACTTC.

V and J are TRBV20-1 and TRBJ2-1; TRBD2 matches at 8 bases. The CDR3 sequence is 18 residues long. The germline V gene encodes CDR1 DFQATT and CDR2 SNEGSKA (reference sequence). Trimming at V came to 2 bases and at J to 6 bases, leaving 18 bases not matched to a gene. In nucleotides, the CDR3 is TGCAGTGCTAGACGTCAGCGATCCGGGACTAGTAAGGGCAATGAGCAGTTCTTC. This translates into CSARRQRSGTSKGNEQFF.

The rearrangement links TRBV7-8 to TRBJ2-1; 13 nucleotides line up with TRBD2. Germline CDR1 SGHVS, CDR2 FQNEAQ. Trimming took 2 bases from V and 5 from J; bases not matched to a gene: 12. The CDR3 runs to 19 residues. DNA for the CDR3: TGTGCCAGCAGCTTAAGCGCGTTCGGGACTAGCGGGACCAACAATGAGCAGTTCTTC. Its protein product is CASSLSAFGTSGTNNEQFF.

Note on this clonotype: At one of its ends the junction is not consistent with the germline gene, which may arise from a read error. The genes are TRBV10-3 and TRBJ1-4; D possibly corresponds to TRBD1 (5 bases). Germline CDR1 ENHRY, CDR2 SYGVKD. CDR3 length: 14 residues. The CDR3 DNA sequence: TGTGCCATCAGTGAGGGGGCAACTAATGAAGAACTGTTTTTT. Its translation: CAISEGATNEELFF.

The rearrangement links TRBV7-2 to TRBJ1-5, with a tentative D call TRBD1 (6 bases). Germline V gene lookup returns CDR1 SGHTA and CDR2 FQGNSA. Trimming cost V 5 bases and J 1 base, with 12 bases left between them. The CDR3 sequence is 15 residues long. This CDR3 reads CASSPLTGSNQPQHF. The CDR3 nucleotides read TGTGCCAGCAGCCCCCTGACAGGAAGCAATCAGCCCCAGCATTTT. The entire variable domain, with the rest obtained from reference TRBV7-2 and TRBJ1-5, is as follows: GAGVSQSPSNKVTEKGKDVELRCDPISGHTALYWYRQSLGQGLEFLIYFQGNSAPDKSGLPSDRFSAERTGGSVSTLTIQRTQQEDSAVYLCASSPLTGSNQPQHFGDGTRLSIL.

The gene calls are TRBV3-1 and TRBJ2-4; weak D call: TRBD2 (6 bases). Judging by the DNA end, TRBJ2-7 fits better; the J call may be wrong. The CDR3 totals 13 residues. Looked up from germline, CDR1 is LGHDT and CDR2 is YNNKEL (reference sequence). The CDR3 is CASSQLDGGEQYF. The DNA of the CDR3 is TGTGCCAGCAGCCAATTGGACGGGGGCGAGCAGTACTTC.

The CDR3 DNA follows: TGCAGTGCTAGCGGGACAGGTAATGAGCAGTTCTTC. This translates into CSASGTGNEQFF. The J gene is TRBJ2-1, the V gene TRBV20-1; TRBD1 aligns across 8 bases. V shed 3 bases and J 7 bases; nucleotides not matched to a gene: 2. This CDR3 comprises 12 residues. The germline V gene encodes CDR1 DFQATT and CDR2 SNEGSKA (reference sequence).

The gene calls are TRBV7-2 and TRBJ2-1; 12 bases fit TRBD2. V dropped 4 bases and J dropped 1; count of bases not matched to a gene: 5. CDR1 and CDR2 from the germline V gene are SGHTA and FQGNSA. This CDR3 region has 17 residues. CDR3 residues: CASSSSTSGGSYNEQFF. The CDR3 DNA follows: TGTGCCAGCAGCTCTTCGACTAGCGGGGGTTCCTACAATGAGCAGTTCTTC.

This sequence joins TRBV11-2 and TRBJ2-3, with D tentatively TRBD2 (7 bases). The ends were cut back, 6 bases at V and 3 bases at J, with 19 bases in the middle. In germline, CDR1 is SGHAT, CDR2 FQNNGV. This CDR3 contains 16 residues. The DNA of the CDR3 is TGTGCCAGCAGGAGGGGGGGCGGGGTGAGAACAGATACGCAGTATTTT. Residues: CASRRGGGVRTDTQYF.

The V and J genes are TRBV9 and TRBJ2-1; D unresolved. Germline V gene lookup returns CDR1 SGDLS and CDR2 YYNGEE. V dropped 3 bases and J dropped 8 bases, with 15 bases sitting between them. CDR3 length equals 14 residues. For the CDR3, the DNA is TGTGCCAGCAGCGCCCCCCGGAGATCGGATGAGCAGTTCTTC. Encoded protein: CASSAPRRSDEQFF. Full variable domain (outside the CDR3, taken from reference TRBV9 and TRBJ2-1): DSGVTQTPKHLITATGQRVTLRCSPRSGDLSVYWYQQSLDQGLQFLIQYYNGEERAKGNILERFSAQQFPDLHSELNLSSLELGDSALYFCASSAPRRSDEQFFGPGTRLTVL.

The chain has TRBV6-2 or TRBV6-3 and TRBJ1-4; 7 bases fit TRBD1. The CDR3 length is 16 residues. With 1 base clipped from V and 7 bases from J, the junction kept 9 bases outside the gene matches. Germline CDR1 reads MNHEY; CDR2 reads SVGEGT. CDR3 DNA sequence: TGTGCCAGCAGTTACTACGGGACAGCCAAATTTGAAAAACTGTTTTTT. Translating it yields CASSYYGTAKFEKLFF.

The rearrangement joins TRBV20-1 to TRBJ2-3; TRBD1 aligns across 9 bases. Germline V gene lookup returns CDR1 DFQATT and CDR2 SNEGSKA (reference sequence). The CDR3 totals 13 residues. The V segment lost 7 bases and the J segment 1 base; nucleotides outside the gene matches: 3. The CDR3 DNA follows: TGCAGTGAACAGGGGGCGCGCACAGATACGCAGTATTTT. Translation: CSEQGARTDTQYF.

The V call is TRBV7-3, the J call TRBJ2-3; 12 bases agree with TRBD1. Unmatched junction bases numbered 2, after V lost 2 bases and J lost 5 bases. Germline loops: CDR1 SGHTA, CDR2 FQGTGA. The CDR3 extends over 15 amino acids. The CDR3 protein is CASSLGDRGRDTQYF. In nucleotides, the CDR3 is TGTGCCAGCAGCTTAGGGGACAGGGGGCGAGATACGCAGTATTTT.

The rearrangement uses TRBV7-8 and TRBJ1-4, with 9 bases that match TRBD1. This CDR3 has 16 residues. CDR1 is SGHVS, CDR2 FQNEAQ, per germline. The trim removed 4 bases at V and 5 bases at J, leaving 8 bases unmatched. The CDR3 DNA is TGTGCCAGCAGCTCCTGGACAGGGGCGAACAATGAAAAACTGTTTTTT. Translating it yields CASSSWTGANNEKLFF.

This rearrangement joins TRBV5-4 to TRBJ1-2, with 8 bases that match TRBD1. V trimming: 1 base; J trimming: 8 bases; junction bases outside the gene matches: 13. The length of the CDR3 is 16 residues. The V gene's germline CDR1 is SGHNT and CDR2 YYREEE (reference sequence). The CDR3 is CASSLSRQGPVRGYTF. CDR3 bases: TGTGCCAGCAGCTTGTCGCGACAGGGGCCGGTGCGCGGCTACACCTTC.

The rearrangement links TRBV7-2 to TRBJ2-3; the D gene is possibly TRBD1 (5 bases). The germline V gene encodes CDR1 SGHTA and CDR2 FQGNSA. This CDR3 comprises 14 residues. Trimming took 1 base from V and 14 from J, leaving 19 bases between them. This CDR3 reads CASSLVLGHRDAYF. The CDR3 region has the DNA TGTGCCAGCAGCTTAGTCCTGGGGCACAGAGACGCGTATTTT. Full variable domain (outside the CDR3, taken from reference TRBV7-2 and TRBJ2-3): GAGVSQSPSNKVTEKGKDVELRCDPISGHTALYWYRQSLGQGLEFLIYFQGNSAPDKSGLPSDRFSAERTGGSVSTLTIQRTQQEDSAVYLCASSLVLGHRDAYFGPGTRLTVL.

This clonotype was seen a single time. V and J are TRBV7-9 and TRBJ2-4; D not certain. This CDR3 comprises 16 residues. Germline-derived CDR1 and CDR2 are SEHNR and FQNEAQ (reference sequence). The V and J ends lost 5 bases and 0 bases respectively, with 14 bases between them. CDR3 in DNA: TGTGCCAGCAGCCCCCCCGGAACCCTAGCCAAAAACATTCAGTACTTC. It is translated as CASSPPGTLAKNIQYF.

The chain couples TRBV9 to TRBJ2-1, with a weak D call TRBD2 (6 bases). V was pared by 4 bases and J by 2 bases, with 13 bases between. CDR1 is SGDLS, CDR2 YYNGEE, per germline. The CDR3 is 15 amino acids. The CDR3 DNA reads as TGTGCCAGCAGCCCACAGACTAGAACCTACAATGAGCAGTTCTTC. Translating it yields CASSPQTRTYNEQFF. The full variable domain, completed using reference TRBV9 and TRBJ2-1, is DSGVTQTPKHLITATGQRVTLRCSPRSGDLSVYWYQQSLDQGLQFLIQYYNGEERAKGNILERFSAQQFPDLHSELNLSSLELGDSALYFCASSPQTRTYNEQFFGPGTRLTVL.

This clonotype was detected a few times. The chain carries TRBV20-1 and TRBJ2-7; tentatively, D is TRBD2 (6 bases). The CDR3 consists of 14 residues. CDR1 and CDR2 (germline): DFQATT, SNEGSKA (reference sequence). V dropped 6 bases and J dropped 6 bases, with 21 bases sitting between them. The CDR3 here is CSARSGRVLGEQYF. In DNA, the CDR3 is TGCAGTGCCAGGTCCGGGAGAGTATTGGGCGAGCAGTACTTC.

This sequence joins TRBV20-1 and TRBJ2-5; no reliable D call. The germline V gene encodes CDR1 DFQATT and CDR2 SNEGSKA (reference sequence). V lost 4 bases and J lost 3, with 18 bases in between. This CDR3 is built from 15 residues. CDR3 nucleotides: TGCAGTGCTATCCGGGCGTCGAGTGGCGAAGAGACCCAGTACTTC. This sequence encodes CSAIRASSGEETQYF.

This clonotype showed up just a few times. V usage is TRBV25-1 and J usage is TRBJ2-7; TRBD2 matches 7 bases. With V trimmed by 6 bases and J by 2 bases, 4 bases remained unmatched. CDR1 is MGHDK, CDR2 SYGVNS, per germline. The CDR3 is 13 amino acids. CDR3 loop: CASRGLAAYEQYF. In nucleotides, the CDR3 is TGTGCCAGCAGGGGGCTAGCGGCCTACGAGCAGTACTTC.

This chain links TRBV20-1 with TRBJ2-7, with D perhaps matching TRBD2 (6 bases). Germline V lookup: CDR1 DFQATT, CDR2 SNEGSKA (reference sequence). Between the trimmed V and J ends, which lost 0 bases and 0 bases, there was a span of 12 bases. The CDR3 is 15 amino acids. The CDR3, as DNA: TGCAGTGCTAGAGACCATATCGGGAGCTCCTACGAGCAGTACTTC. This gives the protein CSARDHIGSSYEQYF.

In DNA form, the CDR3 reads TGTGCCAGCAGCCGCGACAGGGTTGTCCCAAATGAGCAGTTCTTC. Residues: CASSRDRVVPNEQFF. The chain uses TRBV7-6 and TRBJ2-1; TRBD1 matches at 7 bases. Looked up from germline, CDR1 is SGHVS and CDR2 is FNYEAQ. V was pared by 5 bases and J by 7 bases, with 11 bases of the junction left unmatched. The CDR3 spans 15 residues.

The chain links TRBV11-2 to TRBJ2-6; the D is unclear. With 8 bases removed from V and 4 bases from J, the gap between germline ends came to 9 bases. The CDR3 is 13 amino acids. Germline V gene data show CDR1 as SGHAT and CDR2 as FQNNGV. The CDR3 DNA is TGTGCCAGCTCCGGGTGGGGGGCCAACGTCCTGACTTTC. The encoded protein is CASSGWGANVLTF.